This entry lists 8 T cell receptor beta chains sequenced from one sample in a study of T cell responses to AZD1222 COVID-19 vaccine. Clones were sequenced by immunoSEQ multiplex PCR, and TCRdb holds only the in-frame ones, with some missing. The sample lists approximately 190,000 clones, 94% seen once, with 9.2% in the top ten. Here the sequenced sample was peripheral blood, taken on day 0 of AZD1222 vaccination. These receptors came from an adult in good health.

The chain couples TRBV10-1 to TRBJ2-1; the match to TRBD2 covers 10 bases. The CDR3 totals 15 residues. Germline V gives CDR1 WNHNN, CDR2 SYGVQD (reference sequence). The junction had 8 bases not matched to a gene; V was cut back by 5 bases and J by 7 bases. This chain's CDR3 is CASSNSGRALNEQFF. CDR3 DNA: TGCGCCAGCAGTAACAGCGGGAGGGCCCTGAATGAGCAGTTCTTC.

This clone was counted a single time. The rearrangement links TRBV6-4 to TRBJ2-2; D ambiguous. Germline CDR1 reads MRHNA; CDR2 reads SNTAGT. Trimming cost V 4 bases and J 2 bases, with 8 bases left between them. There are 14 residues in the CDR3. The CDR3 reads CASSVGPNTGELFF. In nucleotides, the CDR3 is TGTGCCAGCAGTGTAGGGCCCAACACCGGGGAGCTGTTTTTT.

The chain recombines TRBV15 with TRBJ1-5, with D maybe TRBD1 (5 bases). The CDR3 has 15 amino acids. V was trimmed by 1 base and J by 1 base, leaving 8 bases between them. From germline, CDR1 is LNHNV and CDR2 YYDKDF (reference sequence). As DNA, the CDR3 is TGTGCCACCAGCAGAGGGGGCCCAAGCAATCAGCCCCAGCATTTT. This codes for CATSRGGPSNQPQHF.

V usage is TRBV30 and J usage is TRBJ2-3, with a weak D call TRBD1 (6 bases). From germline, CDR1 is GTSNPN and CDR2 SVGIG (reference sequence). The CDR3 is 12 residues long. Trimming stripped 2 bases from V and 6 bases from J, with 9 bases between. In DNA, the CDR3 is TGTGCCTGGAGTACAGGGTCCGATACGCAGTATTTT. Its protein is CAWSTGSDTQYF.

This clone was detected once. The chain has TRBV28 and TRBJ2-2, with D possibly being TRBD2 (6 bases). Germline loops: CDR1 MDHEN, CDR2 SYDVKM. Trimming stripped 11 bases from V and 5 bases from J, with 12 bases between. The CDR3 is made up of 12 amino acids. CDR3 in amino acids: CALGGGTGELFF. Written as DNA, the CDR3 is TGTGCCCTGGGTGGAGGGACCGGGGAGCTGTTTTTT.

This rearrangement joins TRBV6-2 or TRBV6-3 to TRBJ1-5, with D possibly matching TRBD1 (6 bases). V lost 2 bases and J lost 4, with 12 bases in between. Germline V lookup: CDR1 MNHEY, CDR2 SVGEGT. The CDR3 is 15 amino acids. The DNA of the CDR3 is TGTGCCAGCAGTTACAGCACAGGGAGAAATCAGCCCCAGCATTTT. It encodes CASSYSTGRNQPQHF.

V gene TRBV4-1 combines with J gene TRBJ1-4; D is undetermined. With 1 base removed from V and 10 bases from J, the gap between germline ends came to 16 bases. The germline V gene has CDR1 MGHRA and CDR2 YSYEKL. The length of the CDR3 is 15 residues. The DNA for the CDR3 is TGCGCCAGCAGCCAAGTTTCTTCCGGGCGGGGAAAACTGTTTTTT. This encodes CASSQVSSGRGKLFF.

The J gene is TRBJ1-5, the V gene TRBV28; no reliable D call. V was trimmed by 6 bases and J by 2 bases, leaving 11 bases between them. Per the germline V gene, CDR1 is MDHEN and CDR2 is SYDVKM. The CDR3 totals 14 residues. The CDR3 DNA reads as TGTGCCAGCAGCCTCCGGCAGGGCAATCAGCCCCAGCATTTT. It codes for CASSLRQGNQPQHF. Based on the CDR3 plus reference TRBV28 and TRBJ1-5, the full variable domain is DVKVTQSSRYLVKRTGEKVFLECVQDMDHENMFWYRQDPGLGLRLIYFSYDVKMKEKGDIPEGYSVSREKKERFSLILESASTNQTSMYLCASSLRQGNQPQHFGDGTRLSIL.